This TCR beta chain was identified during a study of cytomegalovirus exposure and HLA in healthy donors. About this clone: Its antigen is not identified.

Study-level points and caveats: Certain sequence variants were highly shared and formed a cluster, and this cluster was likely a sequencing artifact.

The PCR employed 60 Vbeta primers together with 13 Jbeta primers. Measured with immunoSEQ multiplex PCR; TCRdb has only the in-frame clones, and not every one. The top ten hold about 3.9% of the sample, which has some 130,000 clones, 72% seen once. This clonotype was obtained from a man aged 50 or older in good health and CMV-seropositive. Material: PBMCs.

The CDR3, as DNA: TGTGCCAGCAGCGTAAACAGGGGAGACGAAAAACTGTTTTTT. This gives the protein CASSVNRGDEKLFF. The genes are TRBV7-2 and TRBJ1-4, with 7 bases that match TRBD1. Per the germline V gene, CDR1 is SGHTA and CDR2 is FQGNSA. This CDR3 is built from 14 residues. V was clipped by 5 bases and J by 8 bases; unmatched bases: 8.